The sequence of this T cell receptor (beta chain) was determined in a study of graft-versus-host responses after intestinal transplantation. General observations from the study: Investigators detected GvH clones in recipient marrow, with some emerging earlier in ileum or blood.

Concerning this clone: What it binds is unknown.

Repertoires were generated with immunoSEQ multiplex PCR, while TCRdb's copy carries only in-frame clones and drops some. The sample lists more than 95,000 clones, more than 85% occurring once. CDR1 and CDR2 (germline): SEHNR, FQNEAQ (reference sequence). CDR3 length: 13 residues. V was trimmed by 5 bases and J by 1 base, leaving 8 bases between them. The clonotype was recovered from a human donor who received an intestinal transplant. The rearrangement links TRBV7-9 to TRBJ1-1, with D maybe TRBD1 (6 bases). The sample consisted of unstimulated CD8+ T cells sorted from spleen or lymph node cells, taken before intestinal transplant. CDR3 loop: CASSPQGNTEAFF. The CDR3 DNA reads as TGTGCCAGCAGCCCACAGGGGAACACTGAAGCTTTCTTT.